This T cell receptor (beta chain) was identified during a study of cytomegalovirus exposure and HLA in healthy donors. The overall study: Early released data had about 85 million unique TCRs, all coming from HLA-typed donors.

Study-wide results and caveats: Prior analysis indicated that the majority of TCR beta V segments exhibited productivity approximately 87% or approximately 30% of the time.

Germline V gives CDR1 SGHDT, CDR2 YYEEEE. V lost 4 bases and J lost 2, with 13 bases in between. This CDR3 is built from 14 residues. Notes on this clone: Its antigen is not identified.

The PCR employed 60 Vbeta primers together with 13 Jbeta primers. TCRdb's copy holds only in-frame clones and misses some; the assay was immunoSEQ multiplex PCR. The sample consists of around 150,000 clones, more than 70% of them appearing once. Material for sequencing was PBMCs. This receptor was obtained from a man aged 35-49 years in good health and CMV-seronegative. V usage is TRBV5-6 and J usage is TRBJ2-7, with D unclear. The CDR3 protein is CASSRYTEPYEQYF. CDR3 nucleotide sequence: TGTGCCAGCAGCCGCTACACAGAACCCTACGAGCAGTACTTC.